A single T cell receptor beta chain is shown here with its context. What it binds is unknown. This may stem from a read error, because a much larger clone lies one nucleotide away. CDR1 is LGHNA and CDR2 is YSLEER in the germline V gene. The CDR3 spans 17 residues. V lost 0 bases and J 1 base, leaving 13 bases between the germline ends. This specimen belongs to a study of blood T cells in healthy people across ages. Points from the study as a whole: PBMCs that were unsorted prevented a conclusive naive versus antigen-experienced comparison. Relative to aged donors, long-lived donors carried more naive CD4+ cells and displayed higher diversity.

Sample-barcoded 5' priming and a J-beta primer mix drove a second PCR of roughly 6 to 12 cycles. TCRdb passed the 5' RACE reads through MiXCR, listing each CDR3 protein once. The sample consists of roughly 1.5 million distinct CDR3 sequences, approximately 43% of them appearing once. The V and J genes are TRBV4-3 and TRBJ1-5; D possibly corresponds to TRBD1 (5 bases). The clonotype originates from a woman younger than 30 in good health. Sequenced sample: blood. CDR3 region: CASSQESHWGSNQPQHF. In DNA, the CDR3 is TGCGCCAGCAGCCAAGAGTCCCATTGGGGGAGCAATCAGCCCCAGCATTTT.